These T cell receptor beta chains were read from a single sample in a study of cytomegalovirus exposure and HLA in healthy donors. The method was immunoSEQ multiplex PCR; TCRdb's version includes in-frame clones alone and lacks a portion of them. The table shows about 160,000 clones, with roughly 89% occurring only once. Sequences were obtained from PBMCs. These receptors all come from a woman aged 18 to 35 in good health and CMV-seropositive. The CDR3 runs from the conserved cysteine through the conserved F or W. D genes are given only for firm matches. Not all rows give a size; the values are once, few, many and, for expanded clones, a class.

v_call	clone_size	j_call	d_call	cdr3_aa	cdr3_nt
TRBV18	-	TRBJ1-1	TRBD1	CASSPGQGYTEAFF	TGTGCCAGCTCACCAGGACAGGGTTATACTGAAGCTTTCTTT
TRBV29-1	once	TRBJ2-7	-	CSVELSAYEQYF	TGCAGCGTTGAATTGTCAGCCTACGAGCAGTACTTC
TRBV7-2	-	TRBJ2-3	-	CASSLTLLNRDTQYF	TGTGCCAGCAGCTTAACCCTGTTAAACCGGGATACGCAGTATTTT
TRBV18	once	TRBJ1-4	-	CASSPSGHDNEKLFF	TGTGCCAGCTCACCCTCGGGACACGATAATGAAAAACTGTTTTTT
TRBV4-3	-	TRBJ2-7	TRBD2	CASSQDWKTSGTYEQYF	TGCGCCAGCAGCCAAGATTGGAAGACTAGCGGGACCTACGAGCAGTACTTC
TRBV27	-	TRBJ1-4	-	CASRGGANEKLFF	TGTGCCAGCAGAGGGGGGGCTAATGAAAAACTGTTTTTT
TRBV5-1	-	TRBJ2-3	-	CASSLEGGASGPTDTQYF	TGCGCCAGCAGCTTGGAGGGGGGGGCCTCAGGTCCCACAGATACGCAGTATTTT
TRBV5-8	-	TRBJ1-5	TRBD1	CASRTGGQPQHF	TGTGCCAGCAGAACAGGGGGGCAGCCCCAGCATTTT
TRBV10-3	few	TRBJ2-7	TRBD1	CAISPDRTYEQYF	TGTGCCATCAGCCCGGACAGGACCTACGAGCAGTACTTC
TRBV2	-	TRBJ1-2	-	CASSEGGGLGYGYTF	TGTGCCAGCAGTGAAGGGGGAGGGCTCGGCTATGGCTACACCTTC
TRBV2	-	TRBJ2-7	TRBD2	CASTSWTSGGYEQYF	TGTGCCAGCACCTCCTGGACTAGCGGGGGATACGAGCAGTACTTC
TRBV2	-	TRBJ1-5	TRBD1	CASRGQGNYQPQHF	TGTGCCAGCAGGGGACAGGGGAATTATCAGCCCCAGCATTTT
TRBV10-3	-	TRBJ1-4	TRBD1	CAISESGTDATNEKLFF	TGTGCCATCAGTGAGTCGGGGACAGATGCAACTAATGAAAAACTGTTTTTT
TRBV9	-	TRBJ2-2	TRBD2	CASSVIGLAGASRTGELFF	TGTGCCAGCAGCGTAATCGGACTAGCGGGGGCCTCGCGCACCGGGGAGCTGTTTTTT
TRBV7-8	-	TRBJ1-2	-	CASSLDPGRRGYTF	TGTGCCAGCAGCTTAGACCCGGGTCGCCGCGGCTACACCTTC
TRBV10-3	-	TRBJ2-5	-	CAISESSPETQYF	TGTGCCATCAGTGAGTCGAGTCCAGAGACCCAGTACTTC
TRBV12-5	-	TRBJ1-2	TRBD1	CASGLPSTGNYGYTF	TGTGCTAGTGGTTTGCCCTCGACAGGGAACTATGGCTACACCTTC
TRBV19	-	TRBJ1-1	-	CASSPSTVNTEAFF	TGTGCCAGTAGTCCCTCGACAGTGAACACTGAAGCTTTCTTT
TRBV11-2	few	TRBJ1-4	-	CASSLGGPEKLFF	TGTGCCAGCAGCTTAGGAGGGCCTGAAAAACTGTTTTTT
TRBV5-4	-	TRBJ1-5	TRBD1	CASSLGTGGTQPQHF	TGTGCCAGCAGCTTGGGGACAGGGGGAACTCAGCCCCAGCATTTT
TRBV7-9	-	TRBJ2-1	-	CASNTGSYNEQFF	TGTGCCAGCAACACAGGTAGCTACAATGAGCAGTTCTTC
TRBV7-9	-	TRBJ1-1	-	CASSSRTALNTEAFF	TGTGCCAGCAGCTCAAGGACAGCTTTGAACACTGAAGCTTTCTTT
TRBV10-1	-	TRBJ2-5	TRBD2	CASSEASGGEETQYF	TGCGCCAGCAGTGAGGCTAGCGGAGGAGAAGAGACCCAGTACTTC
TRBV13	-	TRBJ2-7	TRBD1	CASSDGQGAYEQYF	TGTGCCAGCAGTGACGGGCAGGGGGCCTACGAGCAGTACTTC
TRBV6-6	-	TRBJ2-3	-	CASSLLRFTDTQYF	TGTGCCAGCAGTCTCCTTAGATTCACAGATACGCAGTATTTT
TRBV4-1	-	TRBJ2-5	TRBD1	CASTRTGDTRGETQYF	TGCGCCAGCACCAGGACAGGGGATACTCGCGGAGAGACCCAGTACTTC
TRBV6-5	-	TRBJ1-1	-	CASSTPTGFEAFF	TGTGCCAGCAGTACCCCTACCGGGTTTGAAGCTTTCTTT
TRBV30	few	TRBJ2-5	TRBD2	CAWSRGGTETQYF	TGTGCCTGGAGTCGGGGGGGGACAGAGACCCAGTACTTC
TRBV19	-	TRBJ1-2	TRBD1	CASSMRDRGFYGYTF	TGTGCCAGTAGTATGAGGGACAGGGGGTTCTATGGCTACACCTTC
TRBV28	-	TRBJ2-7	-	CASSLSSPLYEQYF	TGTGCCAGCAGTTTATCAAGTCCTCTATACGAGCAGTACTTC
TRBV6-5	-	TRBJ1-2	-	CASSYSIPSGYTF	TGTGCCAGCAGTTACTCGATTCCGAGTGGCTACACCTTC
TRBV2	-	TRBJ1-5	-	CASSDLVRGRGNQPQHF	TGTGCCAGCAGTGATCTGGTAAGGGGTAGAGGCAATCAGCCCCAGCATTTT
TRBV4-1	-	TRBJ1-4	TRBD1	CASSRGDRNEKLFF	TGCGCCAGCAGCCGCGGGGACAGGAATGAAAAACTGTTTTTT
TRBV29-1	-	TRBJ1-1	-	CSVDPVRAAEAFF	TGCAGCGTTGATCCGGTCAGGGCGGCTGAAGCTTTCTTT
TRBV5-1	-	TRBJ1-5	TRBD1	CASSPEDRGSQPQHF	TGCGCCAGCAGCCCCGAAGACAGGGGTAGTCAGCCCCAGCATTTT
TRBV7-8	-	TRBJ2-5	TRBD1	CASSLSRTGGFKETQYF	TGTGCCAGCAGCTTATCCCGGACAGGGGGATTTAAAGAGACCCAGTACTTC
TRBV5-1	-	TRBJ2-5	TRBD2	CASYLISGREETQYF	TGCGCCAGCTACTTGATTAGCGGGAGGGAAGAGACCCAGTACTTC
TRBV5-8	-	TRBJ2-3	-	CASSFGGPSTDTQYF	TGTGCCAGCAGCTTCGGCGGCCCTAGCACAGATACGCAGTATTTT
TRBV5-1	-	TRBJ2-3	TRBD1	CASSRDRLTDTQYF	TGCGCCAGCAGCCGGGACAGGCTCACAGATACGCAGTATTTT
TRBV28	-	TRBJ1-2	TRBD1	CASSSYRGRGNYGYTF	TGTGCCAGCAGTTCCTACAGGGGGAGAGGTAACTATGGCTACACCTTC
TRBV7-8	-	TRBJ2-3	TRBD2	CASSLFQRETDTQYF	TGTGCCAGCAGCTTATTCCAGCGGGAGACAGATACGCAGTATTTT
TRBV5-1	-	TRBJ2-7	TRBD2	CASSLTGGYEQYF	TGCGCCAGCAGCCTAACGGGGGGTTACGAGCAGTACTTC
TRBV9	-	TRBJ1-2	-	CASSAGLTNYGYTF	TGTGCCAGCAGCGCGGGACTGACTAACTATGGCTACACCTTC
TRBV5-1	-	TRBJ1-4	TRBD1	CASSWAALGQGDEKLFF	TGCGCCAGCAGCTGGGCAGCCCTAGGACAGGGGGACGAAAAACTGTTTTTT
TRBV6-5	-	TRBJ1-3	TRBD1	CASSYSGQGTGNTIYF	TGTGCCAGCAGTTACTCCGGACAGGGGACTGGAAACACCATATATTTT
TRBV21-1	-	TRBJ2-7	-	CASSKGTSASYEQYF	TGTGCCAGCAGCAAAGGGACTAGCGCCTCCTACGAGCAGTACTTC
TRBV29-1	-	TRBJ1-2	-	CSVEGQGIGGYTF	TGCAGCGTTGAAGGCCAGGGTATCGGAGGCTACACCTTC
TRBV28	-	TRBJ2-7	-	CASSLSTSYEQYF	TGTGCCAGCAGTTTGTCAACTTCCTACGAGCAGTACTTC
TRBV6-1	-	TRBJ1-1	-	CASSRGLNTEAFF	TGTGCCAGCTCCCGGGGATTGAACACTGAAGCTTTCTTT
TRBV19	-	TRBJ1-2	-	CASSIGPRVHGDYGYTF	TGTGCCAGTAGTATAGGGCCCCGGGTCCATGGAGACTATGGCTACACCTTC